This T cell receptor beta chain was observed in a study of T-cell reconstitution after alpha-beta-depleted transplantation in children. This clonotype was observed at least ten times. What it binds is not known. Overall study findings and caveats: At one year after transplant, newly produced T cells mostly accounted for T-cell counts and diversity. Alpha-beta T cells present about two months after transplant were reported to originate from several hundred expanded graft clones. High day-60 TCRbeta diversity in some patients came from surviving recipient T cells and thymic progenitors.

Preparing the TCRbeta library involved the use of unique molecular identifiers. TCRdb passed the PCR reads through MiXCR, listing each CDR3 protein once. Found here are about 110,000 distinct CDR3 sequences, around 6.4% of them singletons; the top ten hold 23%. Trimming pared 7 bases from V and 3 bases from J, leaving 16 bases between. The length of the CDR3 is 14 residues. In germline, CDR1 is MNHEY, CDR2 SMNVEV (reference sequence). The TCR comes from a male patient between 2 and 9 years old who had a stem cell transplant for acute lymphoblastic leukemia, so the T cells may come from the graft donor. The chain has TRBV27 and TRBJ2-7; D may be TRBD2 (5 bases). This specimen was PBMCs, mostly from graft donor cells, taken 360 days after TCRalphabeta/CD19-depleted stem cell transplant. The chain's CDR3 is CASKDGTRVYEQYF. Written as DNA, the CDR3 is TGTGCCAGCAAAGATGGCACGAGGGTCTACGAGCAGTACTTC.